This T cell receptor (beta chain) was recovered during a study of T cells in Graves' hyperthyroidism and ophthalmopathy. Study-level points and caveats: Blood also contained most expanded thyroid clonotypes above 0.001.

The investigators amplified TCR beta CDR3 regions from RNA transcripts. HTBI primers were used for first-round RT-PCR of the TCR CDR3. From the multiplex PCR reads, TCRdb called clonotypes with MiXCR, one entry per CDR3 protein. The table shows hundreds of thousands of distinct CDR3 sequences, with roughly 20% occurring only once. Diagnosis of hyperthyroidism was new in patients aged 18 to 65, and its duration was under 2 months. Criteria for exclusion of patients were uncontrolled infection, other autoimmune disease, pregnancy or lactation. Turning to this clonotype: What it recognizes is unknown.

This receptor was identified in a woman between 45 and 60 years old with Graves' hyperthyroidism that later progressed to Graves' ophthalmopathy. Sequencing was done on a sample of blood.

The CDR3 DNA reads as TGTGCCAGCAGCTTAGGAATAGGGCTGGACGAGCAGTACTTC. Its protein is CASSLGIGLDEQYF. The genes are TRBV7-9 and TRBJ2-7; no clear D gene. CDR3 length: 14 amino acids. The germline gives CDR1 SEHNR, CDR2 FQNEAQ (reference sequence). Trimming pared 1 base from V and 5 bases from J, leaving 12 bases between.